The next 27 T cell receptor beta chains were all read from a single sample in a study of cytomegalovirus exposure and HLA in healthy donors. The PCR employed 60 Vbeta primers together with 13 Jbeta primers. Some clones are missing from TCRdb's copy, which holds only in-frame ones; the method was immunoSEQ multiplex PCR. The sample includes 150,000 to 200,000 clones, over 70% of them seen just once. Specimen: PBMCs. These receptors all stem from a man aged 30-40 years in good health and CMV-seronegative.

In regard to this clone: Other DNA sequences in this sample translate to the same CDR3. The genes are TRBV9 and TRBJ2-7; possibly TRBD2 for D (6 bases). The germline gives CDR1 SGDLS, CDR2 YYNGEE. The length of the CDR3 is 14 residues. Deletions cut 2 bases from V and 0 bases from J, with 9 bases between. CDR3 in DNA: TGTGCCAGCAGCGTCGGGGGTAGCTCCTACGAGCAGTACTTC. Its translation is CASSVGGSSYEQYF.

The V gene is TRBV2, the J gene TRBJ1-2; a weak D match, TRBD1 (6 bases). Germline CDR1 is SNHLY and CDR2 is FYNNEI. Trimming cost V 6 bases and J 10 bases, with 18 bases left between them. This CDR3 has 13 residues. In DNA form, the CDR3 reads TGTGCCAGCAGGGGCCGGACAGCCGACCTCTACACCTTC. Residues: CASRGRTADLYTF.

The rearrangement uses TRBV10-1 and TRBJ1-2; D gene ambiguous. Trimming cost V 11 bases and J 6 bases, with 7 bases left between them. CDR1 WNHNN and CDR2 SYGVQD come from the germline V gene (reference sequence). The CDR3 length is 9 residues. The CDR3 loop reads CAPPDGYTF. CDR3 nucleotides: TGCGCCCCCCCCGATGGCTACACCTTC.

This chain connects TRBV4-3 to TRBJ2-7, with D perhaps matching TRBD2 (5 bases). The V end was cut by 4 bases, the J end by 3 bases, with 13 bases between. The germline V gene has CDR1 LGHNA and CDR2 YSLEER. The CDR3 runs 14 residues. The CDR3 loop reads CASSRGAGDYEQYF. The CDR3 coding sequence is TGCGCCAGCAGCCGAGGTGCCGGGGACTACGAGCAGTACTTC.

The chain combines TRBV29-1 with TRBJ1-1; a weak D match, TRBD1 (5 bases). Trimming took off 6 bases at V and 2 bases at J, with 7 bases between the two ends. In germline, CDR1 is SQVTM, CDR2 ANQGSEA. The CDR3 is 11 amino acids. CDR3 protein: CSVQDNTEAFF. The CDR3 bases are TGCAGCGTACAGGACAACACTGAAGCTTTCTTT.

The chain links TRBV7-6 to TRBJ2-5; D perhaps matches TRBD1 (6 bases). Per the germline V gene, CDR1 is SGHVS and CDR2 is FNYEAQ. CDR3 length: 13 amino acids. The V end lost 2 bases, the J end lost 11 bases, and 15 bases lay between the germline ends. For the CDR3, the DNA is TGTGCCAGCAGCTTAAACAGGGTGAAGGAGCAGTACTTC. The encoded protein is CASSLNRVKEQYF.

This chain connects TRBV29-1 to TRBJ2-7, with D maybe TRBD1 (5 bases). This CDR3 has 12 amino acids. Deletions cut 5 bases from V and 2 bases from J, with 10 bases between. Germline CDR1 reads SQVTM; CDR2 reads ANQGSEA. CDR3 sequence (DNA): TGCAGCGTTACCACAGGTCCCTACGAGCAGTACTTC. This translates into CSVTTGPYEQYF.

The V call is TRBV6-1, the J call TRBJ1-5; a possible D gene is TRBD1 (6 bases). This CDR3 has 14 amino acids. The V end was cut by 3 bases, the J end by 6 bases, with 12 bases between. Germline CDR1 and CDR2: MNHNS and SASEGT. The CDR3 loop is CASSDNRAGQPQHF. For the CDR3, the DNA is TGTGCCAGCAGTGACAACAGGGCGGGTCAGCCCCAGCATTTT.

This clone appeared a few times. The chain couples TRBV13 to TRBJ2-6; 10 bases map to TRBD1. The CDR3 extends over 20 amino acids. The J segment lost 2 bases and the V segment lost 4 bases, leaving 14 bases of the junction unmatched. Germline CDR1 PRHDT, CDR2 FYEKMQ (reference sequence). CDR3 DNA: TGTGCCAGCAGCTCCAACAAAGCCGGGACAGGGGTTCCTGGGGCCAACGTCCTGACTTTC. Its protein is CASSSNKAGTGVPGANVLTF.

This clone was found a few times. V is TRBV29-1 and J is TRBJ2-5, with D perhaps TRBD2 (5 bases). The better agreement between TRBJ2-7 and the DNA end casts doubt on the J call. Per the germline V gene, CDR1 is SQVTM and CDR2 is ANQGSEA. The CDR3 is 10 amino acids. The CDR3 spells CSVGSVEQYF. DNA of the CDR3: TGCAGCGTAGGGAGCGTCGAGCAGTACTTC.

V and J are TRBV2 and TRBJ1-3; D may be TRBD1 (6 bases). The CDR3 sequence is 13 residues long. From germline, CDR1 is SNHLY and CDR2 FYNNEI. Trimming took off 6 bases at V and 4 bases at J, with 10 bases between the two ends. This chain's CDR3 is CASRQGSGNTIYF. The CDR3 region has the DNA TGTGCCAGCAGACAGGGTTCCGGAAACACCATATATTTT.

J is TRBJ2-7 and V is TRBV15; TRBD1 agrees at 7 bases. The CDR3 sequence is 15 residues long. CDR1 and CDR2 (germline): LNHNV, YYDKDF (reference sequence). Trimming at V came to 1 base and at J to 0 bases, leaving 3 bases not matched to a gene. The CDR3 nucleotides are TGTGCCACCAGCAGAGGAGGGGGCAGCTCCTACGAGCAGTACTTC. Translated, it gives CATSRGGGSSYEQYF.

The chain uses TRBV6-5 and TRBJ2-5, with TRBD2 matching over 13 bases. The tail of the sequence fits TRBJ2-7 better, so the J call may be wrong. CDR1 is MNHEY and CDR2 is SVGAGI in the germline V gene. The length of the CDR3 is 15 residues. The CDR3 loop is CASSTTSGGVGEQYF. In DNA form, the CDR3 reads TGTGCCAGCAGTACCACTAGCGGGGGGGTCGGCGAGCAGTACTTC.

V is TRBV28 and J is TRBJ1-1; D may be TRBD1 (5 bases). The CDR3 contains 14 residues. V dropped 3 bases and J dropped 1 base, with 9 bases sitting between them. Germline assignment: CDR1 MDHEN and CDR2 SYDVKM. The CDR3 nucleotides are TGTGCCAGCAGTTTGGGACTCAAGAACACTGAAGCTTTCTTT. Encoded protein: CASSLGLKNTEAFF.

This clone was detected only a few times. The V call is TRBV5-6, the J call TRBJ1-4; D might be TRBD1 (5 bases). With 0 bases removed from V and 1 base from J, the gap between germline ends came to 10 bases. The germline V gene has CDR1 SGHDT and CDR2 YYEEEE. CDR3 size: 16 residues. Here the CDR3 DNA reads TGTGCCAGCAGCTTGGCGTTACAGGAAACTAATGAAAAACTGTTTTTT. Translated, it gives CASSLALQETNEKLFF.

This rearrangement joins TRBV6-5 to TRBJ1-4; 7 bases match TRBD1. Trimming removed 0 bases from V and 4 bases from J; junction bases left unmatched: 2. Germline loops: CDR1 MNHEY, CDR2 SVGAGI. There are 15 residues in the CDR3. In nucleotides, the CDR3 is TGTGCCAGCAGTTACTCGACAGGGTTTAATGAAAAACTGTTTTTT. It specifies CASSYSTGFNEKLFF.

This chain uses TRBV5-1 with TRBJ2-1; the match to TRBD1 covers 7 bases. Unmatched junction bases numbered 4, after V lost 1 base and J lost 6 bases. Germline CDR1 SGHRS, CDR2 YFSETQ. The CDR3 runs 14 residues. The CDR3 spells CASSLMGQRNEQFF. CDR3 nucleotide sequence: TGCGCCAGCAGCTTGATGGGACAGCGCAATGAGCAGTTCTTC. Filled out from reference TRBV5-1 and TRBJ2-1, the complete variable domain reads KAGVTQTPRYLIKTRGQQVTLSCSPISGHRSVSWYQQTPGQGLQFLFEYFSETQRNKGNFPGRFSGRQFSNSRSEMNVSTLELGDSALYLCASSLMGQRNEQFFGPGTRLTVL.

Regarding this clone: The DNA is omitted, as the CDR3 cannot be located on it reliably, and the CDR3 follows TCRdb's listing. The chain uses TRBV15 and TRBJ1-1; TRBD1, as called in the table, went unchecked against the DNA. Germline V gives CDR1 LNHNV, CDR2 YYDKDF (reference sequence). The CDR3 sequence runs 20 residues, both termini included. CDR3 loop: CATSRVDAEAFFGQGTRLLF.

V is TRBV5-1 and J is TRBJ1-6; D gene ambiguous. The CDR3 consists of 19 residues. The ends were cut back, 4 bases at V and 8 bases at J, with 28 bases in the middle. The germline CDR1 and CDR2 sequences are SGHRS and YFSETQ. The CDR3 coding sequence is TGCGCCAGCAGCCCGACCGGGAACCCGCTTGGGGTACGGGATTCACCCCTCCACTTT. It codes for CASSPTGNPLGVRDSPLHF.

This chain links TRBV4-3 with TRBJ1-1; 8 bases map to TRBD1. Germline-derived CDR1 and CDR2 are LGHNA and YSLEER. The V and J ends lost 8 bases and 5 bases, in that order; junction bases with no gene match: 1. The length of the CDR3 is 11 residues. The CDR3 DNA is TGCGCCAGCCAGGGGGCGACTGAAGCTTTCTTT. It is translated as CASQGATEAFF.

J is TRBJ2-3 and V is TRBV19; 7 bases are shared with TRBD1. V gave up 9 bases and J gave up 2 bases; unmatched junction bases: 8. Looked up from germline, CDR1 is LNHDA and CDR2 is SQIVND (reference sequence). The CDR3 has 14 amino acids. The CDR3 reads CASSPGQHTDTQYF. For the CDR3, the DNA is TGTGCCAGCAGCCCGGGACAGCACACAGATACGCAGTATTTT.

The chain joins TRBV6-5 to TRBJ1-1; no firm D call. The CDR3 covers 11 residues. Germline V gene sequence: CDR1 MNHEY, CDR2 SVGAGI. V lost 6 bases and J lost 1, with 3 bases in between. The DNA of the CDR3 is TGTGCCAGCAGGAGGAACACTGAAGCTTTCTTT. Its protein product is CASRRNTEAFF.

The genes are TRBV11-2 and TRBJ2-3; the match to TRBD2 covers 7 bases. The CDR3 contains 14 residues. Per the germline V gene, CDR1 is SGHAT and CDR2 is FQNNGV. The trim removed 10 bases at V and 6 bases at J, leaving 13 bases unmatched. The CDR3 DNA is TGTGCCACTCGACTAGCTGGTTCGGGGGATACGCAGTATTTT. Its translation: CATRLAGSGDTQYF.

The chain employs TRBV27 and TRBJ2-3; TRBD2 matches 14 bases. There are 16 residues in the CDR3. Trimming took 3 bases from V and 8 from J; bases not matched to a gene: 7. The germline gives CDR1 MNHEY, CDR2 SMNVEV (reference sequence). CDR3 coding DNA: TGTGCCAGCAGTTTTCCCGGGACTAGCGGGAGTGGTACGCAGTATTTT. It encodes CASSFPGTSGSGTQYF.

This sequence joins TRBV29-1 and TRBJ1-5, with 8 bases fitting TRBD1. The germline gives CDR1 SQVTM, CDR2 ANQGSEA. V lost 5 bases, J lost 3 bases, and 6 bases stayed unmatched. The CDR3 covers 14 residues. The CDR3 reads CSVSGGVINQPQHF. In nucleotides, the CDR3 is TGCAGCGTTTCAGGGGGCGTGATCAATCAGCCCCAGCATTTT.

The chain employs TRBV4-1 and TRBJ2-7; 12 nucleotides line up with TRBD2. The J segment lost 2 bases and the V segment lost 5 bases, leaving 7 bases of the junction unmatched. The CDR3 sequence is 16 residues long. Germline values: CDR1 MGHRA, CDR2 YSYEKL. CDR3 in amino acids: CASSSSRLAGAYEQYF. CDR3 nucleotide sequence: TGCGCCAGCAGCTCCTCCCGACTAGCGGGGGCCTACGAGCAGTACTTC.

The chain uses TRBV19 and TRBJ2-1; the D is unclear. Trimming removed 2 bases at V and 6 bases at J, with 8 bases between. The CDR3 runs to 13 residues. From germline, CDR1 is LNHDA and CDR2 SQIVND (reference sequence). CDR3 DNA sequence: TGTGCCAGTAGTATAAGGAGCTTCAATGAGCAGTTCTTC. Protein product: CASSIRSFNEQFF.